One and the same sample provided the 19 T cell receptor beta chains below, sequenced in a study. A single record per CDR3 protein comes from TCRdb applying MiXCR to the 5' RACE reads. The sample holds tens of thousands of distinct CDR3 sequences; around 26% are singletons and the top ten take about 3%. Material for sequencing was tumor-infiltrating memory CD4+ T cells sorted from the breast tumor. The subset denotes: memory CD4+ T cells, CD4+CD45RO+CD25-. The receptors shown here come from a female donor with breast cancer.

This clonotype was recorded a few times. This rearrangement joins TRBV6-2 or TRBV6-3 to TRBJ1-1; D not certain. Trimming took 2 bases from V and 2 from J, leaving 18 bases between them. The CDR3 consists of 17 residues. Germline CDR1 and CDR2: MNHEY and SVGEGT. The CDR3 DNA reads as TGTGCCAGCAGTTACAGGACTGGGCGAGTCCTAAACACTGAAGCTTTCTTT. This codes for CASSYRTGRVLNTEAFF.

The V and J genes are TRBV7-3 and TRBJ1-5; possibly TRBD1 for D (6 bases). The V end was cut by 2 bases, the J end by 0 bases, with 11 bases between. CDR1 is SGHTA, CDR2 FQGTGA, per germline. This CDR3 has 16 residues. DNA of the CDR3: TGTGCCAGCAGCTTAGTGGGGGCAGGTAGCAATCAGCCCCAGCATTTT. It is translated as CASSLVGAGSNQPQHF. The variable domain in full, with the rest retrieved from reference TRBV7-3 and TRBJ1-5, is GAGVSQTPSNKVTEKGKYVELRCDPISGHTALYWYRQSLGQGPEFLIYFQGTGAADDSGLPNDRFFAVRPEGSVSTLKIQRTERGDSAVYLCASSLVGAGSNQPQHFGDGTRLSIL.

The chain joins TRBV27 to TRBJ2-7, with 10 bases identical to TRBD1. V lost 3 bases, J lost 6 bases, and 5 bases stayed unmatched. Germline assignment: CDR1 MNHEY and CDR2 SMNVEV (reference sequence). The CDR3 is 14 residues long. The CDR3 DNA follows: TGTGCCAGCAGTTTTGGGACAGGGGAACGCGAGCAGTACTTC. Residues: CASSFGTGEREQYF.

The gene calls are TRBV11-3 and TRBJ2-4, with D tentatively TRBD1 (8 bases). The CDR3 extends over 13 amino acids. V gave up 5 bases and J gave up 8 bases, with 13 bases separating them. Germline V gives CDR1 SGHNT, CDR2 YENEEA. The CDR3 DNA sequence: TGTGCCAGCAGCCGACAGGGGAGGGACATTCAGTACTTC. It specifies CASSRQGRDIQYF. Full variable domain (remainder filled in from reference TRBV11-3 and TRBJ2-4): EAGVVQSPRYKIIEKKQPVAFWCNPISGHNTLYWYLQNLGQGPELLIRYENEEAVDDSQLPKDRFSAERLKGVDSTLKIQPAELGDSAVYLCASSRQGRDIQYFGAGTRLSVL.

This clonotype came up many times. The rearrangement links TRBV7-2 to TRBJ2-1; no clear D. CDR1 and CDR2 from the germline V gene are SGHTA and FQGNSA. Trimming left V 4 bases short and J 5 bases short, with 9 bases between. The length of the CDR3 is 13 residues. CDR3 in DNA: TGTGCCAGCAGCTCGTATATTAACAATGAGCAGTTCTTC. Translation gives CASSSYINNEQFF.

This clonotype is a singleton in its sample. The rearrangement links TRBV5-6 to TRBJ2-1; no clear D gene. CDR1 is SGHDT, CDR2 YYEEEE, per germline. CDR3 length: 13 amino acids. Trimming took off 5 bases at V and 10 bases at J, with 16 bases between the two ends. Written as DNA, the CDR3 is TGTGCCAGCAGGACTCTAAACGGTCCAGAGCAGTTCTTC. It is translated as CASRTLNGPEQFF.

The rearrangement uses TRBV7-2 and TRBJ2-4, with D unresolved. The CDR3 is 14 residues long. V was cut by 6 bases and J by 2 bases, with 11 bases left in between. Per the germline V gene, CDR1 is SGHTA and CDR2 is FQGNSA. CDR3 nucleotide sequence: TGTGCCAGCAGGGCAGGTCAACCCAAAAACATTCAGTACTTC. Amino acids: CASRAGQPKNIQYF.

This clonotype has a handful of counts. This chain links TRBV5-6 with TRBJ2-5; 7 positions match TRBD2. The V gene end was trimmed by 3 bases and the J gene end by 3 bases; junction bases not matched to a gene: 5. Germline CDR1 is SGHDT and CDR2 is YYEEEE. The CDR3 covers 14 residues. CDR3 sequence reads: CASSWASGEETQYF. DNA for the CDR3: TGTGCCAGCAGCTGGGCTAGCGGTGAAGAGACCCAGTACTTC.

This clonotype was seen a handful of times. This sequence joins TRBV6-5 and TRBJ1-2; D possibly corresponds to TRBD1 (6 bases). CDR1 is MNHEY and CDR2 is SVGAGI in the germline V gene. The germline V and J ends were trimmed by 2 bases and 5 bases, with 12 bases remaining between them. CDR3 length: 14 residues. The CDR3 spells CASSYDSRGYGYTF. The DNA of the CDR3 is TGTGCCAGCAGTTACGACTCCAGGGGTTATGGCTACACCTTC.

This clonotype was seen a handful of times. The chain carries TRBV9 and TRBJ1-2, with D possibly matching TRBD1 (6 bases). Trimming cost V 3 bases and J 2 bases, with 8 bases left between them. Germline lookup yields CDR1 SGDLS and CDR2 YYNGEE. The CDR3 covers 13 residues. DNA of the CDR3: TGTGCCAGCAGCGCCAGGGGAAACTATGGCTACACCTTC. This gives the protein CASSARGNYGYTF.

The genes are TRBV29-1 and TRBJ2-1; 10 positions agree with TRBD2. The CDR3 consists of 14 residues. CDR1 is SQVTM and CDR2 is ANQGSEA in the germline V gene. The J segment lost 5 bases and the V segment lost 7 bases, leaving 8 bases of the junction unmatched. The CDR3 region is CSGLAGAANNEQFF. CDR3 bases: TGCAGCGGGCTAGCGGGAGCCGCTAACAATGAGCAGTTCTTC.

V usage is TRBV7-9 and J usage is TRBJ2-5; D perhaps matches TRBD1 (6 bases). V was shortened by 3 bases and J by 4 bases, with 12 bases between the two germline ends. The CDR3 is 14 residues long. In germline, CDR1 is SEHNR, CDR2 FQNEAQ (reference sequence). CDR3 loop: CASSFRGQVETQYF. The CDR3 DNA sequence: TGTGCCAGCAGCTTCAGGGGCCAGGTAGAGACCCAGTACTTC.

This clonotype was seen a handful of times. V is TRBV7-9 and J is TRBJ1-5; D uncertain. The CDR3 sequence is 14 residues long. Trimming cost V 1 base and J 5 bases, with 9 bases left between them. Germline-derived CDR1 and CDR2 are SEHNR and FQNEAQ (reference sequence). CDR3 loop: CASSLEEVDQPQHF. CDR3 bases: TGTGCCAGCAGCTTAGAGGAAGTAGATCAGCCCCAGCATTTT.

The chain carries TRBV11-3 and TRBJ1-1; D may be TRBD1 (5 bases). Germline CDR1 reads SGHNT; CDR2 reads YENEEA. Deletions cut 0 bases from V and 5 bases from J, with 10 bases between. The CDR3 covers 14 residues. Written as DNA, the CDR3 is TGTGCCAGCAGCTTAGAGGGGCAGTTAACTGAAGCTTTCTTT. Residues: CASSLEGQLTEAFF.

There are a few counts of this clonotype. V and J are TRBV27 and TRBJ2-3; the match to TRBD2 covers 8 bases. The CDR3 spans 21 residues. V trimming: 6 bases; J trimming: 0 bases; junction bases outside the gene matches: 23. Looked up from germline, CDR1 is MNHEY and CDR2 is SMNVEV (reference sequence). CDR3 DNA sequence: TGTGCCAGCAGGAGATTCGGAGGAAGCGGGAGAAGGGTCTCTAGCACAGATACGCAGTATTTT. It yields the protein CASRRFGGSGRRVSSTDTQYF.

J is TRBJ2-6 and V is TRBV7-8; D perhaps matches TRBD1 (7 bases). CDR1 is SGHVS and CDR2 is FQNEAQ in the germline V gene. Between the trimmed V and J ends, which lost 1 base and 0 bases, there was a span of 10 bases. This CDR3 is 17 amino acids long. The CDR3 DNA sequence: TGTGCCAGCAGCTTAGGGCAGGGGGGCTCTGGGGCCAACGTCCTGACTTTC. This gives the protein CASSLGQGGSGANVLTF.

The table lists this clonotype with a few counts. The CDR3 nucleotides are TGCGCCAGCAGCCACCAGGGGAACACTGAAGCTTTCTTT. Its translation: CASSHQGNTEAFF. The gene calls are TRBV5-1 and TRBJ1-1; D may be TRBD1 (5 bases). CDR1 is SGHRS, CDR2 YFSETQ, per germline. Trimming cost V 4 bases and J 1 base, with 8 bases left between them. The CDR3 has 13 residues.

As DNA, the CDR3 is TGTGCCACATGTGAGGGGCTCTACGAGCAGTACTTC. Translation: CATCEGLYEQYF. The J gene is TRBJ2-7, the V gene TRBV24-1; D tentatively fits TRBD1 or TRBD2 (5 bases each). Trimming removed 10 bases from V and 3 bases from J, with 12 bases in between. The CDR3 has 12 amino acids. In germline, CDR1 is KGHDR, CDR2 SFDVKD.

Details on this clonotype: A read error may explain this, as a much larger clone is one base away. The chain recombines TRBV7-2 with TRBJ1-2; TRBD1 matches 9 bases. The CDR3 is made up of 14 amino acids. Germline lookup yields CDR1 SGHTA and CDR2 FQGNSA. The CDR3 loop is CASSAGTGNYGNTF. CDR3 nucleotides: TGTGCCAGCAGCGCCGGGACAGGGAACTATGGCAACACCTTC. The variable domain in full, completed from reference TRBV7-2 and TRBJ1-2, reads GAGVSQSPSNKVTEKGKDVELRCDPISGHTALYWYRQSLGQGLEFLIYFQGNSAPDKSGLPSDRFSAERTGGSVSTLTIQRTQQEDSAVYLCASSAGTGNYGNTFGSGTRLTVV.